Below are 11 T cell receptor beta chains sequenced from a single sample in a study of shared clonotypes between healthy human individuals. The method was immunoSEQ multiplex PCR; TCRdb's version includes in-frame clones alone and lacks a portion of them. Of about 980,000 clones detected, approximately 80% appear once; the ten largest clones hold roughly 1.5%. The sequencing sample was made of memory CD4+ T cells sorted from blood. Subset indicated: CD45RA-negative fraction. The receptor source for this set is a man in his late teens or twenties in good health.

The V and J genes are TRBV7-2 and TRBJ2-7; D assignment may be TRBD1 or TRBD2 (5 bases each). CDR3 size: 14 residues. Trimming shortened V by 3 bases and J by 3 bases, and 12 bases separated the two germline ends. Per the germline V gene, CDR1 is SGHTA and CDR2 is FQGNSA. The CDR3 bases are TGTGCCAGCAGCTTGGGGGACCACCGCTACGAGCAGTACTTC. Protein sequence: CASSLGDHRYEQYF.

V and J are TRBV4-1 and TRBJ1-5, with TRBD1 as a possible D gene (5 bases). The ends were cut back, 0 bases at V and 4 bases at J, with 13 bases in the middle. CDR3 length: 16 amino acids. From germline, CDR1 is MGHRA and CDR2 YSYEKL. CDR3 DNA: TGCGCCAGCAGCCAAGAAATCGGGGGATCAAATCAGCCCCAGCATTTT. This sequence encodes CASSQEIGGSNQPQHF.

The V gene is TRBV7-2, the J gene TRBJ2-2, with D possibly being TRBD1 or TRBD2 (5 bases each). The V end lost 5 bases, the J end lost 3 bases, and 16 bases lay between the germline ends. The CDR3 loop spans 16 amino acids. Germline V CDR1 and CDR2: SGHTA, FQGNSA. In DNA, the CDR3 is TGTGCCAGCAGCCCCTCCGGGACCCAGTACACCGGGGAGCTGTTTTTT. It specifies CASSPSGTQYTGELFF. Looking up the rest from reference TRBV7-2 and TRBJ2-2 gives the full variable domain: GAGVSQSPSNKVTEKGKDVELRCDPISGHTALYWYRQSLGQGLEFLIYFQGNSAPDKSGLPSDRFSAERTGGSVSTLTIQRTQQEDSAVYLCASSPSGTQYTGELFFGEGSRLTVL.

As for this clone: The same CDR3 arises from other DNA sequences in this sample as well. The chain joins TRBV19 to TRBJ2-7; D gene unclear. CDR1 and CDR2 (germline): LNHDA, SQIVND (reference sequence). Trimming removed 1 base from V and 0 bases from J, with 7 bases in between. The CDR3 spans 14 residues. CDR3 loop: CASSIGGSSYEQYF. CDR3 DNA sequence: TGTGCCAGTAGTATAGGCGGAAGCTCCTACGAGCAGTACTTC.

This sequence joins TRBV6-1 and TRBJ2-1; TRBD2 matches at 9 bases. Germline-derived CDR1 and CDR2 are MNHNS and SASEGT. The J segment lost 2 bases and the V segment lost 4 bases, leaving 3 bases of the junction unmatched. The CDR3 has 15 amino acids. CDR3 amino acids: CASSGSSGAYNEQFF. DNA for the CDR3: TGTGCCAGCAGTGGCTCTAGCGGGGCCTACAATGAGCAGTTCTTC.

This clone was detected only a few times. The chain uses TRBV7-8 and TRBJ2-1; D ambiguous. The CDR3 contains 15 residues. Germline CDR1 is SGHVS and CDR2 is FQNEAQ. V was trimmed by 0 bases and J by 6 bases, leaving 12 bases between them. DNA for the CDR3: TGTGCCAGCAGCTTAGCCGAGGTCTTGGGCAATGAGCAGTTCTTC. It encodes CASSLAEVLGNEQFF. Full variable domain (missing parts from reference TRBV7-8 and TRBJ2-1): GAGVSQSPRYKVAKRGQDVALRCDPISGHVSLFWYQQALGQGPEFLTYFQNEAQLDKSGLPSDRFFAERPEGSVSTLKIQRTQQEDSAVYLCASSLAEVLGNEQFFGPGTRLTVL.

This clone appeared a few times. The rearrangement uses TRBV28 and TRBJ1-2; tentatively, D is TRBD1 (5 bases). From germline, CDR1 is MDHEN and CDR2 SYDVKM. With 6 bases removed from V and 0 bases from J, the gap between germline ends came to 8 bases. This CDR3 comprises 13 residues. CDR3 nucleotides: TGTGCCAGCAGGGAGACAGCTAACTATGGCTACACCTTC. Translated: CASRETANYGYTF.

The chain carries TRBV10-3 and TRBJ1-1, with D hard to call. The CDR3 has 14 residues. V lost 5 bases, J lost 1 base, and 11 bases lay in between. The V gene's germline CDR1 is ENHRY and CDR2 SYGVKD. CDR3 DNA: TGTGCCATCAGTACCCTAGAAGGGAACACTGAAGCTTTCTTT. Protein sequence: CAISTLEGNTEAFF.

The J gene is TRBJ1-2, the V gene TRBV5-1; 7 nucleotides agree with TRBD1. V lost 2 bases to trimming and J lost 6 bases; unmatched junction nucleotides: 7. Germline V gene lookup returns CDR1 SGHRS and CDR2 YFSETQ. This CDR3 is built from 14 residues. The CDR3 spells CASSFIGTEDGYTF. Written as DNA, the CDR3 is TGCGCCAGCAGCTTCATCGGGACAGAAGATGGCTACACCTTC.

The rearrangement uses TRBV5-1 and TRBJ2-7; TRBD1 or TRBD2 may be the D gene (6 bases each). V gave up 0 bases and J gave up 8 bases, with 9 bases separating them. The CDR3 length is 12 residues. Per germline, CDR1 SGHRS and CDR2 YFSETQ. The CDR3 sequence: CASSLEGGQQYF. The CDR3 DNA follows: TGCGCCAGCAGCTTGGAGGGGGGTCAGCAGTACTTC.

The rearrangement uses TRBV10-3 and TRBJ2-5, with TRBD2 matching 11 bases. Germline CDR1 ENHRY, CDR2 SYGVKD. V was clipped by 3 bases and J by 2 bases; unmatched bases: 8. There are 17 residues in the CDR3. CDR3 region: CAISEGLAGGRQETQYF. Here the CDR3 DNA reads TGTGCCATCAGTGAAGGGCTAGCGGGGGGTCGACAAGAGACCCAGTACTTC.